This entry features one T cell receptor beta chain sequence. These data are taken from a study of blood T cell repertoires in COVID-19. About the research overall: Sources were T cells, B-cell-depleted T cells, or PBMCs; the material itself was cDNA or gDNA.

Everyone who took part was roughly 18 to 89 years old, and they came from 20 to 25 US areas. Recovery among Cohort 3 donors was established by two negative PCRs, clearance, or symptom resolution. Original handling: For nucleated cells, counts were estimated from reference gene primer amplification. The table came from immunoSEQ multiplex PCR; TCRdb's copy has only in-frame clones and leaves some out. V, J and clone size are taken as reported in that table, and D and trimming were inferred from the DNA itself. The sample carries about 140,000 clones, around 82% recorded once. Trimming took 1 base from V and 8 from J, leaving 13 bases between them. Germline-derived CDR1 and CDR2 are SGHTA and FQGNSA. This CDR3 is built from 14 residues.

Sequenced sample: PBMCs or T cells enriched from blood (not recorded which). The rearrangement joins TRBV7-2 to TRBJ2-3, with D possibly matching TRBD2 (6 bases). This receptor was identified in a woman aged 45-65 years who had recovered from COVID-19. This chain's CDR3 is CASSLGGATGTQYF. The CDR3 DNA reads TGTGCCAGCAGCTTAGGCGGGGCGACCGGTACGCAGTATTTT.